Reported below is one T cell receptor (beta chain). PCR was performed using 60 Vbeta and 13 Jbeta primers. Profiling relied on immunoSEQ multiplex PCR, and the TCRdb table lists in-frame clones only, not all of them. The data contain 150,000 to 200,000 clones, roughly 77% of them singletons. The CDR3 sequence is 13 residues long. The V end was cut by 5 bases, the J end by 4 bases, with 6 bases between. Germline CDR1 is MRHNA and CDR2 is SNTAGT. The data originate from a study of cytomegalovirus exposure and HLA in healthy donors. Sequencing was done on a sample of PBMCs. This receptor was taken from a woman between 35 and 50 years old in good health and CMV-seropositive. The rearrangement links TRBV6-4 to TRBJ1-6; no reliable D call. DNA for the CDR3: TGTGCCAGCAGTAGAGAGTATAATTCACCCCTCCACTTT. Protein product: CASSREYNSPLHF.